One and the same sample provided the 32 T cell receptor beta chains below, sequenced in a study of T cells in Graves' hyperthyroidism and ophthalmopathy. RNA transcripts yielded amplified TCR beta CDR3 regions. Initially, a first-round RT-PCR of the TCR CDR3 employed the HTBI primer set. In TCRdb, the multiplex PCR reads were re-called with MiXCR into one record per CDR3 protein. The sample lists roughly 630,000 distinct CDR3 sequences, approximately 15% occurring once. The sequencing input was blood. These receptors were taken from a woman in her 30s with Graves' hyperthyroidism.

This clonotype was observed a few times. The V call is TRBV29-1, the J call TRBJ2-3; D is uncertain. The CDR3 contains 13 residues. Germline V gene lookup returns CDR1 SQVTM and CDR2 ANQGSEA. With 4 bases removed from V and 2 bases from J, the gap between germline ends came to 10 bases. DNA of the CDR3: TGCAGCGTTGGGGCGGCACCCACAGATACGCAGTATTTT. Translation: CSVGAAPTDTQYF.

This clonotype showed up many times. DNA for the CDR3: TGTGCCAGCAGCCTCAACGGACTAGCGGGATTTGTTGTATACAATGAGCAGTTCTTC. Its protein is CASSLNGLAGFVVYNEQFF. The rearrangement joins TRBV5-5 to TRBJ2-1, with 12 bases that match TRBD2. V was clipped by 4 bases and J by 4 bases; unmatched bases: 15. The CDR3 covers 19 residues. CDR1 SGHKS and CDR2 YYEKEE come from the germline V gene (reference sequence).

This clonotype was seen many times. The CDR3 bases are TGTGCCAGCAGCCAAGTGACAGGGGCCATCTACGAGCAGTACTTC. This sequence encodes CASSQVTGAIYEQYF. The chain employs TRBV3-1 and TRBJ2-7; 8 nucleotides match TRBD1. Germline trimming cut 1 base from V and 3 bases from J; bases unmatched to any gene: 5. This CDR3 has 15 residues. Germline CDR1 reads LGHDT; CDR2 reads YNNKEL (reference sequence).

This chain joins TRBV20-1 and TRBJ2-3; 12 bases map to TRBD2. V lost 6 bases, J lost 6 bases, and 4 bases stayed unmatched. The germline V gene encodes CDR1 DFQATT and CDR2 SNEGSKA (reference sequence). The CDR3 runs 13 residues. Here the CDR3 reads CSAQTSGSDTQYF. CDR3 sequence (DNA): TGCAGTGCACAGACTAGCGGGAGCGATACGCAGTATTTT.

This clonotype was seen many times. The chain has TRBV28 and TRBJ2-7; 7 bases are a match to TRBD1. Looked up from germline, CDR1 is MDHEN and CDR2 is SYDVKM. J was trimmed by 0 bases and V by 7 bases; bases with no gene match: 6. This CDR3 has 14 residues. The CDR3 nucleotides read TGTGCCAGCACCAGGACAGGACCCTCCTACGAGCAGTACTTC. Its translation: CASTRTGPSYEQYF.

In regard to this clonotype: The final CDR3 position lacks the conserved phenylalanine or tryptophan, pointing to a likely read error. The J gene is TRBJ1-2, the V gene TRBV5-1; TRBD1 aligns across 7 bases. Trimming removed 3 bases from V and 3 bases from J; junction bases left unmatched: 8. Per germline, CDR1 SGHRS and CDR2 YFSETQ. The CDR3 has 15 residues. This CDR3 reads CASSSQGGADYGYTS. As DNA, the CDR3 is TGCGCCAGCAGCTCCCAAGGGGGCGCCGACTATGGCTACACCTCC.

CDR3 nucleotide sequence: TGTGCCAGCAGTCCATTAGCGGGAGTGGGCACCGGGGAGCTGTTTTTT. Its protein product is CASSPLAGVGTGELFF. This chain connects TRBV12-3 or TRBV12-4 to TRBJ2-2; 9 bases are a match to TRBD2. The CDR3 sequence is 16 residues long. With 5 bases clipped from V and 4 bases from J, the junction kept 8 bases outside the gene matches.

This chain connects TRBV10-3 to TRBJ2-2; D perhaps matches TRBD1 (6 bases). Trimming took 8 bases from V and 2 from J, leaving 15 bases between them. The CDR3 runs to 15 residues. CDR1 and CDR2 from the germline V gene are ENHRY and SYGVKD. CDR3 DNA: TGTGCCATCCTCCCCGGGACATCTAACACCGGGGAGCTGTTTTTT. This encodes CAILPGTSNTGELFF.

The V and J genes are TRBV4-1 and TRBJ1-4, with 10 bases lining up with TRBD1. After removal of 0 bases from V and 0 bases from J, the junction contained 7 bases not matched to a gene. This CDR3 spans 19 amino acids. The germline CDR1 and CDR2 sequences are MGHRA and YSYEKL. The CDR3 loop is CASSQEGQGTHATNEKLFF. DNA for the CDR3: TGCGCCAGCAGCCAAGAGGGACAGGGGACCCATGCAACTAATGAAAAACTGTTTTTT.

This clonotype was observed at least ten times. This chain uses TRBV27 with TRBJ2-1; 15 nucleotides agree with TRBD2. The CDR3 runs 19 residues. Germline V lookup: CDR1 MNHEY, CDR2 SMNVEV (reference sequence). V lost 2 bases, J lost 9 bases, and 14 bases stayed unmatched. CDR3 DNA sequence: TGTGCCAGCAGTTTAGAGTTTGGCGGACTAGCGGGAGGGCGAAGTGAGCAGTTCTTC. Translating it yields CASSLEFGGLAGGRSEQFF.

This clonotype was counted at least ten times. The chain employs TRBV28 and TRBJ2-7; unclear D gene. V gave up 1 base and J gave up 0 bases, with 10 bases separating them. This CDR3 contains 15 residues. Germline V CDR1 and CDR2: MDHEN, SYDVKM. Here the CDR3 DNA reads TGTGCCAGCAGTTTATCCCCCTACCGCTCCTACGAGCAGTACTTC. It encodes CASSLSPYRSYEQYF.

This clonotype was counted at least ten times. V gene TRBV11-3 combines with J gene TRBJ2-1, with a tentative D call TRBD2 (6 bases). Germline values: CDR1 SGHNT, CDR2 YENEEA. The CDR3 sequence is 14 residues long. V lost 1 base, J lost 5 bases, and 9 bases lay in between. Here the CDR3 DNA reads TGTGCCAGCAGCTTAGTAGGCGGGAACAATGAGCAGTTCTTC. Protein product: CASSLVGGNNEQFF.

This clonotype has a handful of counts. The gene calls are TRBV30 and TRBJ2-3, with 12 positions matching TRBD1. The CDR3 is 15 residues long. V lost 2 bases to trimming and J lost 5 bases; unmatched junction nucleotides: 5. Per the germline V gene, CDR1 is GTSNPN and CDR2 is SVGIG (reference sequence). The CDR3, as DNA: TGTGCCTGGAGTTCCGGGACAGGGGGCTTAGATACGCAGTATTTT. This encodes CAWSSGTGGLDTQYF.

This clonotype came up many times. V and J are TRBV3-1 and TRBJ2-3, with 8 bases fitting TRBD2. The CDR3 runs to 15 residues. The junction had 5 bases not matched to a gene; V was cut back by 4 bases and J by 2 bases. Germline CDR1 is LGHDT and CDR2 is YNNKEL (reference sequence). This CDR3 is CASSLTSGDTDTQYF. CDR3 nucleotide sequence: TGTGCCAGCAGCCTTACTAGCGGCGACACAGATACGCAGTATTTT.

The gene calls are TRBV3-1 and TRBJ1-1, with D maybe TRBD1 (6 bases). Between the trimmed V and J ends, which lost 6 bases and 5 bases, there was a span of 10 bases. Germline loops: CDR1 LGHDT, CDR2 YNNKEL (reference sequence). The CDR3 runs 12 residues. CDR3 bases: TGTGCCAGCAGAAGGACAGAAACTGAAGCTTTCTTT. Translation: CASRRTETEAFF.

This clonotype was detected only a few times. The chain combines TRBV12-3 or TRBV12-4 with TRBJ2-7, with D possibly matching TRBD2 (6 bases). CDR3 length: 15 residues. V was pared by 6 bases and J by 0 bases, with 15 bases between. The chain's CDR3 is CASSLQSGPSYEQYF. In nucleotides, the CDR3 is TGTGCCAGCAGCCTCCAGAGCGGGCCCTCCTACGAGCAGTACTTC.

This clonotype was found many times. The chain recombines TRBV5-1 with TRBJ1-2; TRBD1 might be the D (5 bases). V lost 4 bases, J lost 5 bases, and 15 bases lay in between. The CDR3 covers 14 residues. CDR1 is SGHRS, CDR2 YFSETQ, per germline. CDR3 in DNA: TGCGCCAGCAGCACGGGGACGGAAGGGTATGGCTACACCTTC. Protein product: CASSTGTEGYGYTF.

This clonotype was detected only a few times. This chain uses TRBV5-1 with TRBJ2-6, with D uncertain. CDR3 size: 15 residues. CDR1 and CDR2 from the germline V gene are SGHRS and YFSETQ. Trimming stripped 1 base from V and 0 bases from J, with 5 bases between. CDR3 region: CASSLHDSGANVLTF. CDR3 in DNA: TGCGCCAGCAGCTTGCATGACTCTGGGGCCAACGTCCTGACTTTC.

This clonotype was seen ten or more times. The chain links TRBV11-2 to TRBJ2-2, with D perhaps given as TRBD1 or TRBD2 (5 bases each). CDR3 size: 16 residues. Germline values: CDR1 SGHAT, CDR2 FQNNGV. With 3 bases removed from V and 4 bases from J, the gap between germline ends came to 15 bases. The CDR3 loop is CASSLSGRRGTGELFF. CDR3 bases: TGTGCCAGCAGCTTGTCGGGACGGCGAGGCACCGGGGAGCTGTTTTTT.

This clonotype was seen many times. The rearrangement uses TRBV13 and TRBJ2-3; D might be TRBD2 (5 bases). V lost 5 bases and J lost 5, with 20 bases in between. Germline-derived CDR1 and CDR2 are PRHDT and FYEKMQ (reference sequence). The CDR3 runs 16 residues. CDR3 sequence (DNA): TGTGCCAGCAGCCAAAGAATGCTCCCGCGGGTAGATACGCAGTATTTT. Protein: CASSQRMLPRVDTQYF.

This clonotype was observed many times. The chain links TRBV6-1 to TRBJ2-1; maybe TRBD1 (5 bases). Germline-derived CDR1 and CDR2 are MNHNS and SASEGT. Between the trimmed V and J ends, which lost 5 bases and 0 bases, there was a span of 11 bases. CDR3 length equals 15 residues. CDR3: CASSSDSSSYNEQFF. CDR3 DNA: TGTGCCAGCAGTTCAGACAGCAGCTCCTACAATGAGCAGTTCTTC.

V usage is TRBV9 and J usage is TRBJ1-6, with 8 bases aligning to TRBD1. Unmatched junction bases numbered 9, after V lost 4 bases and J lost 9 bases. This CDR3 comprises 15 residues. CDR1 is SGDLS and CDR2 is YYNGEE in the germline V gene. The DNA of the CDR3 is TGTGCCAGCAGCTCAGGACAGGGCAATACTTCACCCCTCCACTTT. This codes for CASSSGQGNTSPLHF. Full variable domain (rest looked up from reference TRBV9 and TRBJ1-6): DSGVTQTPKHLITATGQRVTLRCSPRSGDLSVYWYQQSLDQGLQFLIQYYNGEERAKGNILERFSAQQFPDLHSELNLSSLELGDSALYFCASSSGQGNTSPLHFGNGTRLTVT.

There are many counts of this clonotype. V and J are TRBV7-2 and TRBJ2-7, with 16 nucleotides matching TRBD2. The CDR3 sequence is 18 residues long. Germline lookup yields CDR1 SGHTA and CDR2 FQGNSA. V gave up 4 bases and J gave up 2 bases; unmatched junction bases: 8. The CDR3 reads CASSSQGLAGGTTYEQYF. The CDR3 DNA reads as TGTGCCAGCAGCTCCCAGGGACTAGCGGGAGGGACAACCTACGAGCAGTACTTC.

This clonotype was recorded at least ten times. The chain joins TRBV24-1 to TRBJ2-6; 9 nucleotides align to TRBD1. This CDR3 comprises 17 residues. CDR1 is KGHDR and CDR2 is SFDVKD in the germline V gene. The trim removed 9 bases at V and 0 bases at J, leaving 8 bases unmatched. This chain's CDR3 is CATPGTGTASGANVLTF. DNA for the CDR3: TGTGCCACCCCAGGGACAGGGACCGCCTCTGGGGCCAACGTCCTGACTTTC.

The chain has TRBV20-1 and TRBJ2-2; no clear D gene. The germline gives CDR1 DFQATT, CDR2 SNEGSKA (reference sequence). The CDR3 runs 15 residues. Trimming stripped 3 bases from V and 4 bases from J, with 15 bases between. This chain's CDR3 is CSASWVAGTTGELFF. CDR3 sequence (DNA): TGCAGTGCTAGTTGGGTGGCAGGCACCACCGGGGAGCTGTTTTTT.

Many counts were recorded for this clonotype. This CDR3 reads CASSPRGSGDSYNEQFF. The CDR3 nucleotides read TGTGCCAGCAGCCCCCGCGGTAGCGGGGACTCCTACAATGAGCAGTTCTTC. This chain uses TRBV7-2 with TRBJ2-1; 8 bases match TRBD2. Looked up from germline, CDR1 is SGHTA and CDR2 is FQGNSA. The CDR3 covers 17 residues. V trimming: 5 bases; J trimming: 0 bases; junction bases outside the gene matches: 9.

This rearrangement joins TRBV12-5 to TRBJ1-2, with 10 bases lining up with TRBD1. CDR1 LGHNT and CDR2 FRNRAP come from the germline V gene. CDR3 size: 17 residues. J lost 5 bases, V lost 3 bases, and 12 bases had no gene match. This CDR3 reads CASGFPNPGQGNYGYTF. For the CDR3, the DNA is TGTGCTAGTGGTTTCCCAAACCCGGGACAGGGGAATTATGGCTACACCTTC.

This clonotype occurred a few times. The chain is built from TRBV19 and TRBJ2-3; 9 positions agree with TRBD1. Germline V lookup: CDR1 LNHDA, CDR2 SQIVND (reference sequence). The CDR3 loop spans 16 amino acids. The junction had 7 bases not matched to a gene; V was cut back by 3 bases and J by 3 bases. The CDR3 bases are TGTGCCAGTAGTATTAGTCCGGGACAGGGAACAGATACGCAGTATTTT. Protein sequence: CASSISPGQGTDTQYF.

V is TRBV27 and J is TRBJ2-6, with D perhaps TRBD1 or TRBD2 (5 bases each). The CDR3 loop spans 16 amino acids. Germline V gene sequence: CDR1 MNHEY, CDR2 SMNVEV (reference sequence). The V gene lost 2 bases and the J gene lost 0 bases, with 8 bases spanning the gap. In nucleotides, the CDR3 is TGTGCCAGCAGTTTACGAGGGGTCTCTGGGGCCAACGTCCTGACTTTC. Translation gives CASSLRGVSGANVLTF.

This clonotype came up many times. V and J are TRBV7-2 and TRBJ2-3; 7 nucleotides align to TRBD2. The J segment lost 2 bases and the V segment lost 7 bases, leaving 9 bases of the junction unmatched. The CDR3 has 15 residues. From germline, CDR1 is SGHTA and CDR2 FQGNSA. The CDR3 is CASTLGTSDTDTQYF. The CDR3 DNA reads TGTGCCAGCACCCTCGGCACTAGCGACACAGATACGCAGTATTTT.

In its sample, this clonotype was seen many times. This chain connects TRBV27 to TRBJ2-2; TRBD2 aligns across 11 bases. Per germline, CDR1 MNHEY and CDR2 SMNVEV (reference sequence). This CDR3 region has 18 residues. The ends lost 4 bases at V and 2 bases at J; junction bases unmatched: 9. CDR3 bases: TGTGCCAGCAGTTCACTAGCGGGGGCTGGTGTTAACACCGGGGAGCTGTTTTTT. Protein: CASSSLAGAGVNTGELFF.

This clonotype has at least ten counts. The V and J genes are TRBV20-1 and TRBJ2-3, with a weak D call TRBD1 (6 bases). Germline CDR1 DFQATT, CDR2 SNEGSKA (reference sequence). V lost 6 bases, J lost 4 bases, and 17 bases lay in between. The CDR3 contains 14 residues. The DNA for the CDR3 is TGCAGTGCCCCCCAGGGGAGTAGCCCAGATACGCAGTATTTT. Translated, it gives CSAPQGSSPDTQYF.